The following is a TCR beta chain sequence with its context. The antigen remains unidentified. TCRdb used MiXCR to reprocess the 5' RACE reads, holding one entry per CDR3 protein. This sample carries hundreds of thousands of distinct CDR3 sequences, approximately 10% of them seen once, and the ten largest clones take 0.51%. Losses at the gene ends were 7 bases for V and 2 bases for J; bases not matched to a gene: 9. This CDR3 is built from 16 residues. Germline-derived CDR1 and CDR2 are SGHRS and YFSETQ. This sample stems from a study of CD8 T cells in ankylosing spondylitis. Regarding the study as a whole: In ankylosing spondylitis blood, a motif of 7 to 9 highly homologous TCR beta variants appeared characteristic.

Input material: blood, either unsorted or a sorted T cell fraction (not recorded which). The chain joins TRBV5-1 to TRBJ2-3; 11 bases fit TRBD2. This clonotype was obtained from a male donor with ankylosing spondylitis. The CDR3 DNA reads as TGCGCCAGCTCCATAGCGGGAGGGCCTGACACAGATACGCAGTATTTT. Translating it yields CASSIAGGPDTDTQYF.